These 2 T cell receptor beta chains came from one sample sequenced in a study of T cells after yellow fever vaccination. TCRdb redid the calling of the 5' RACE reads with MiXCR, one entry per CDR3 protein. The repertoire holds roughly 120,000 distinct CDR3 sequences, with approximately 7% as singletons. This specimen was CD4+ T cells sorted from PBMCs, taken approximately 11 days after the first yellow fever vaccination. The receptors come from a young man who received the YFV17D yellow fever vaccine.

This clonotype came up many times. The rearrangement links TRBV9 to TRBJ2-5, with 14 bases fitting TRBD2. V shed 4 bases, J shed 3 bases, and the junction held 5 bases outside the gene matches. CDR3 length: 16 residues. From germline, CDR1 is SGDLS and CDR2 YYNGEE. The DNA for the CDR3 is TGTGCCAGCAGCCCCCGACTAGCGGGGGGGGAAGAGACCCAGTACTTC. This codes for CASSPRLAGGEETQYF.

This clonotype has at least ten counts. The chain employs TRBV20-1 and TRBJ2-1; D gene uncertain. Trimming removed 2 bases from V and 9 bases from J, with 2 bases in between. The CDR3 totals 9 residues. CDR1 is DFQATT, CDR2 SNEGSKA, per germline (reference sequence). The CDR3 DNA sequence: TGCAGTGCTAGAAGTGAGCAGTTCTTC. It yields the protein CSARSEQFF.